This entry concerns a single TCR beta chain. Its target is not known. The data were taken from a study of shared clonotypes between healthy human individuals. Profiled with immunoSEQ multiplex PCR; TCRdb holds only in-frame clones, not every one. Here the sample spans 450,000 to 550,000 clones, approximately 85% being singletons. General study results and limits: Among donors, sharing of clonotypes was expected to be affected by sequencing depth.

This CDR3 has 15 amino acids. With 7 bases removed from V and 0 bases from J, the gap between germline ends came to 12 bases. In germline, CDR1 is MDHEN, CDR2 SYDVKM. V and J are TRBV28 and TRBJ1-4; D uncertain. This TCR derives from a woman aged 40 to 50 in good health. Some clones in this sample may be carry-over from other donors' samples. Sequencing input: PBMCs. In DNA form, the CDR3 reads TGTGCCAGCACCCGGCTGGGTGCAACTAATGAAAAACTGTTTTTT. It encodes CASTRLGATNEKLFF.